Following are 20 T cell receptor beta chains from one sample sequenced in a study of TIL therapy for anti-PD-1-resistant metastatic lung cancer. The time point is: pre-treatment sample, taken before nivolumab and TIL therapy. Tumor tissue came from excised metastases, mostly pleural nodules or supraclavicular lymph nodes. This was the immunoSEQ v3 assay. TCRdb keeps only in-frame clones here, not all; method: immunoSEQ multiplex PCR. The table shows 6,000 or so clones, with about 61% occurring only once. The material sequenced was tumor tissue, taken at baseline. These receptors came from a person between 30 and 80 years old with non-small cell lung cancer.

V usage is TRBV28 and J usage is TRBJ2-2; maybe TRBD2 (5 bases). This CDR3 is built from 14 residues. V was pared by 3 bases and J by 1 base, with 6 bases between. Germline values: CDR1 MDHEN, CDR2 SYDVKM. As DNA, the CDR3 is TGTGCCAGCAGTTTTGGAGGGAACACCGGGGAGCTGTTTTTT. This sequence encodes CASSFGGNTGELFF.

The rearrangement links TRBV7-2 to TRBJ2-1, with 9 bases fitting TRBD2. Germline V gives CDR1 SGHTA, CDR2 FQGNSA. Unmatched junction bases numbered 5, after V lost 1 base and J lost 7 bases. The CDR3 contains 15 residues. Here the CDR3 reads CASSLGGTSLNEQFF. CDR3 nucleotide sequence: TGTGCCAGCAGCTTAGGCGGGACTAGCTTGAATGAGCAGTTCTTC. Full variable domain (missing parts from reference TRBV7-2 and TRBJ2-1): GAGVSQSPSNKVTEKGKDVELRCDPISGHTALYWYRQSLGQGLEFLIYFQGNSAPDKSGLPSDRFSAERTGGSVSTLTIQRTQQEDSAVYLCASSLGGTSLNEQFFGPGTRLTVL.

This rearrangement joins TRBV19 to TRBJ1-6; tentatively, D is TRBD1 (6 bases). Trimming pared 6 bases from V and 5 bases from J, leaving 8 bases between. Germline V gives CDR1 LNHDA, CDR2 SQIVND (reference sequence). The CDR3 extends over 13 amino acids. The CDR3, as DNA: TGTGCCAGTAGCACAGGGAATAATTCACCCCTCCACTTT. Amino acid sequence: CASSTGNNSPLHF.

This clone was detected only a few times. This chain connects TRBV7-6 to TRBJ2-1; maybe TRBD1 (5 bases). The CDR3 loop spans 17 amino acids. Germline V gene data show CDR1 as SGHVS and CDR2 as FNYEAQ. Trimming took off 1 base at V and 6 bases at J, with 19 bases between the two ends. The CDR3 sequence is CASSLVVRSAQGNEQFF. Here the CDR3 DNA reads TGTGCCAGCAGCTTAGTAGTTCGGTCCGCTCAGGGCAATGAGCAGTTCTTC.

The chain joins TRBV6-5 to TRBJ1-5; D unclear. CDR1 and CDR2 from the germline V gene are MNHEY and SVGAGI. This CDR3 has 14 amino acids. Trimming shortened V by 7 bases and J by 0 bases, and 10 bases separated the two germline ends. The CDR3 DNA reads TGTGCCAGCAATCCGACCGGTAGCAATCAGCCCCAGCATTTT. Protein sequence: CASNPTGSNQPQHF.

This chain links TRBV15 with TRBJ2-5; 13 nucleotides match TRBD2. Germline values: CDR1 LNHNV, CDR2 YYDKDF (reference sequence). This CDR3 spans 16 amino acids. Trimming at V came to 5 bases and at J to 5 bases, leaving 8 bases not matched to a gene. The CDR3, as DNA: TGTGCCACCAGCGGGAGGACTAGCGGGAGTCCCGAGACCCAGTACTTC. Amino acids: CATSGRTSGSPETQYF.

For the CDR3, the DNA is TGTGCCAGCAGTTACTCGACCCGGCCCCAGCATTTT. Protein product: CASSYSTRPQHF. The chain recombines TRBV6-2 or TRBV6-3 with TRBJ1-5; no clear D. Germline CDR1 is MNHEY and CDR2 is SVGEGT. This CDR3 is 12 amino acids long. The ends were cut back, 0 bases at V and 9 bases at J, with 6 bases in the middle.

This clone rates as medium-sized. The chain joins TRBV11-3 to TRBJ2-1; tentative D call: TRBD1 (6 bases). Trimming took 1 base from V and 2 from J, leaving 9 bases between them. Germline CDR1 SGHNT, CDR2 YENEEA. The CDR3 consists of 15 residues. CDR3 residues: CASSLAGEPYNEQFF. Here the CDR3 DNA reads TGTGCCAGCAGCTTAGCAGGGGAACCCTACAATGAGCAGTTCTTC.

This sequence joins TRBV7-6 and TRBJ1-6, with 7 bases that match TRBD1. Germline V gene sequence: CDR1 SGHVS, CDR2 FNYEAQ. This CDR3 has 15 amino acids. V dropped 1 base and J dropped 7; count of bases not matched to a gene: 4. The CDR3 reads CASSLGGQINSPLHF. The DNA of the CDR3 is TGTGCCAGCAGCTTAGGGGGACAGATAAATTCACCCCTCCACTTT.

This clone has just one count. The chain is built from TRBV6-5 and TRBJ1-1; D not resolved. Trimming stripped 6 bases from V and 4 bases from J, with 18 bases between. Germline assignment: CDR1 MNHEY and CDR2 SVGAGI. This CDR3 contains 15 residues. The CDR3 loop reads CASSKRALEGTEAFF. The CDR3 coding sequence is TGTGCCAGCAGCAAGCGGGCCTTGGAGGGCACTGAAGCTTTCTTT.

The chain employs TRBV28 and TRBJ2-1; no clear D. Deletions cut 6 bases from V and 5 bases from J, with 14 bases between. This CDR3 has 14 residues. Germline-derived CDR1 and CDR2 are MDHEN and SYDVKM. In DNA form, the CDR3 reads TGTGCCAGCAGCCGGCCCGCGTGGGACAATGAGCAGTTCTTC. Residues: CASSRPAWDNEQFF. The variable domain in full, with the rest retrieved from reference TRBV28 and TRBJ2-1, is DVKVTQSSRYLVKRTGEKVFLECVQDMDHENMFWYRQDPGLGLRLIYFSYDVKMKEKGDIPEGYSVSREKKERFSLILESASTNQTSMYLCASSRPAWDNEQFFGPGTRLTVL.

By share, this clone counts as large (0.1 to 1%). The chain combines TRBV11-3 with TRBJ2-1, with D possibly called TRBD1 or TRBD2 (6 bases each). This CDR3 region has 15 residues. V lost 1 base and J 9 bases, leaving 16 bases between the germline ends. Germline V CDR1 and CDR2: SGHNT, YENEEA. The CDR3 spells CASSLGFWGAGEQFF. CDR3 nucleotide sequence: TGTGCCAGCAGCTTAGGTTTCTGGGGGGCGGGTGAGCAGTTCTTC. The whole variable domain, filled in from reference TRBV11-3 and TRBJ2-1, reads EAGVVQSPRYKIIEKKQPVAFWCNPISGHNTLYWYLQNLGQGPELLIRYENEEAVDDSQLPKDRFSAERLKGVDSTLKIQPAELGDSAVYLCASSLGFWGAGEQFFGPGTRLTVL.

The chain couples TRBV5-1 to TRBJ2-5; 13 positions match TRBD2. CDR1 and CDR2 (germline): SGHRS, YFSETQ. Trimming cost V 0 bases and J 5 bases; bases outside gene matches: 4. The CDR3 extends over 16 amino acids. The CDR3 reads CASSLAGTSGIETQYF. CDR3 nucleotide sequence: TGCGCCAGCAGCTTGGCCGGGACTAGCGGGATTGAGACCCAGTACTTC.

This chain uses TRBV2 with TRBJ2-2; either TRBD1 or TRBD2 may fit D (5 bases each). The CDR3 spans 13 residues. In germline, CDR1 is SNHLY, CDR2 FYNNEI. Between the trimmed V and J ends, which lost 4 bases and 4 bases, there was a span of 7 bases. CDR3 coding DNA: TGTGCCAGCAGTGCGGGGACCACCGGGGAGCTGTTTTTT. Amino acids: CASSAGTTGELFF.

This chain joins TRBV7-2 and TRBJ1-4, with TRBD1 matching over 10 bases. The CDR3 runs to 15 residues. Germline V lookup: CDR1 SGHTA, CDR2 FQGNSA. V lost 5 bases to trimming and J lost 6 bases; unmatched junction nucleotides: 6. The CDR3 nucleotides read TGTGCCAGCAGCCCCCCGGGGACAGGGGATGAAAAACTGTTTTTT. This sequence encodes CASSPPGTGDEKLFF. The entire variable domain, with the rest obtained from reference TRBV7-2 and TRBJ1-4, is as follows: GAGVSQSPSNKVTEKGKDVELRCDPISGHTALYWYRQSLGQGLEFLIYFQGNSAPDKSGLPSDRFSAERTGGSVSTLTIQRTQQEDSAVYLCASSPPGTGDEKLFFGSGTQLSVL.

The chain links TRBV3-1 (or the pseudogene TRBV3-2) to TRBJ2-5, with D perhaps matching TRBD1 or TRBD2 (5 bases each). The V and J ends lost 0 bases and 5 bases respectively, with 16 bases between them. The CDR3 has 16 residues. In germline, CDR1 is LGHDT, CDR2 YNNKEL (reference sequence). CDR3 sequence: CASSQERLDWGETQYF. CDR3 bases: TGTGCCAGCAGCCAAGAGAGATTGGATTGGGGGGAGACCCAGTACTTC.

In its sample, this clone was seen a few times. The chain employs TRBV21-1 and TRBJ1-3; TRBD1 was called by the table and not checked on the DNA. TRBV21-1 is noted as a pseudogene. This CDR3 region has 17 residues. Here the CDR3 DNA reads TGTGCCAGCAGCAAGTGGTGGGGCAGGGCTTTGGGAAACACCATATATTTT. Translation: CASSKWWGRALGNTIYF.

The V and J genes are TRBV27 and TRBJ2-3; 7 positions match TRBD1. The CDR3 length is 15 residues. Germline CDR1 and CDR2: MNHEY and SMNVEV (reference sequence). Unmatched junction bases numbered 6, after V lost 4 bases and J lost 2 bases. CDR3 region: CASSYRGGDTDTQYF. DNA for the CDR3: TGTGCCAGCAGTTACAGGGGTGGAGACACAGATACGCAGTATTTT.

This chain's CDR3 is CASSSGLLHRGASTEAFF. CDR3 DNA: TGTGCCAGCAGCTCTGGCCTCCTCCACAGGGGTGCTAGCACTGAAGCTTTCTTT. The chain carries TRBV6-2 or TRBV6-3 and TRBJ1-1, with 7 positions matching TRBD1. J lost 4 bases, V lost 6 bases, and 20 bases had no gene match. CDR3 size: 18 residues. In germline, CDR1 is MNHEY, CDR2 SVGEGT.

This chain joins TRBV11-3 and TRBJ2-1, with 10 bases aligning to TRBD2. The germline CDR1 and CDR2 sequences are SGHNT and YENEEA. This CDR3 contains 15 residues. V was pared by 3 bases and J by 6 bases, with 5 bases of the junction left unmatched. This chain's CDR3 is CASSLSGGASNEQFF. The CDR3 nucleotides are TGTGCCAGCAGCTTGAGCGGGGGGGCTAGCAATGAGCAGTTCTTC.